The TCR beta chain under discussion was sequenced for a study of T-cell memory formation after mild COVID-19. Overall study context: The two donors had largely donor-specific TCR clusters.

Using constant-segment primers, 5'RACE produced TCR alpha and TCR beta cDNA libraries carrying sample barcodes and UMIs. TCRdb reprocessed the 5' RACE reads with MiXCR, giving one entry per CDR3 protein. The data show roughly 310,000 distinct CDR3 sequences, approximately 16% seen once. CDR1 is SGHTA and CDR2 is FQGNSA in the germline V gene. CDR3 size: 13 residues. The ends lost 3 bases at V and 9 bases at J; junction bases unmatched: 7. The TCR was taken from a man between 18 and 35 years old who had mild COVID-19 (a few samples of this study predate the infection). Cell type and time point are not known. The chain couples TRBV7-2 to TRBJ2-7, with 8 bases matching TRBD2. Sequenced sample: PBMCs or a T cell subset sorted from them (not recorded which). CDR3 amino acids: CASSFSGGQGQYF. The CDR3 bases are TGTGCCAGCAGCTTTTCGGGGGGGCAGGGGCAGTACTTC.